A single sample is the source of the 20 T cell receptor beta chains below, sequenced in a study of glioma-infiltrating T cells. TCR alpha and beta CDR3 regions were amplified from RNA using iRepertoire nested multiplex PCR. From the multiplex PCR reads, TCRdb called clonotypes with MiXCR, one entry per CDR3 protein. Of more than 95,000 distinct CDR3 sequences in the sample, around 31% are singletons; the top ten hold 40% to 45%. Input material: glioma tissue, nonneoplastic brain tissue, or PBMCs (not recorded which). The receptors were sampled from a human donor with low-grade glioma or glioblastoma, undergoing nonglioma brain surgery, or in good health (not recorded which).

This clonotype came up many times. V is TRBV6-2 or TRBV6-3 and J is TRBJ2-3, with D perhaps TRBD2 (7 bases). This CDR3 comprises 16 residues. Germline CDR1 is MNHEY and CDR2 is SVGEGT. Trimming stripped 6 bases from V and 1 base from J, with 17 bases between. CDR3 DNA: TGTGCCAGCAGCCCCCGGGGGGCCGGGGGCACAGATACGCAGTATTTT. Residues: CASSPRGAGGTDTQYF.

This clonotype was observed a handful of times. V is TRBV7-9 and J is TRBJ2-5, with TRBD1 identical over 7 bases. Germline V CDR1 and CDR2: SEHNR, FQNEAQ (reference sequence). CDR3 length: 16 amino acids. The junction had 7 bases not matched to a gene; V was cut back by 2 bases and J by 1 base. This chain's CDR3 is CASSLIGDRAQETQYF. The CDR3 nucleotides are TGTGCCAGCAGCTTAATTGGGGACAGAGCCCAAGAGACCCAGTACTTC.

This clonotype was detected ten times or more. This chain joins TRBV20-1 and TRBJ1-1; D remains unclear. Germline V gene sequence: CDR1 DFQATT, CDR2 SNEGSKA (reference sequence). This CDR3 region has 13 residues. Trimming shortened V by 4 bases and J by 7 bases, and 16 bases separated the two germline ends. CDR3 DNA sequence: TGCAGTGCTATCTATCGCGCGACGGATGAAGCTTTCTTT. It specifies CSAIYRATDEAFF.

This clonotype was counted at least ten times. This chain uses TRBV6-2 or TRBV6-3 with TRBJ1-6; D remains unclear. V lost 0 bases, J lost 15 bases, and 9 bases lay in between. Germline CDR1 and CDR2: MNHEY and SVGEGT. The CDR3 extends over 12 amino acids. This CDR3 reads CASSYSAGLLHF. For the CDR3, the DNA is TGTGCCAGCAGTTACTCGGCAGGCCTCCTCCACTTT.

About this clonotype: At one of its ends the junction is not consistent with the germline gene, which may arise from a read error. The chain joins TRBV7-8 to TRBJ1-1; a weak D match, TRBD1 (6 bases). The length of the CDR3 is 13 residues. Germline V CDR1 and CDR2: SGHVS, FQNEAQ. The CDR3 here is CASRLQGNTEAYF. The CDR3 region has the DNA TGTGCCAGCAGACTACAGGGAAACACTGAAGCTTACTTT.

V usage is TRBV6-1 and J usage is TRBJ1-3, with unresolved D. CDR1 and CDR2 from the germline V gene are MNHNS and SASEGT. Between the trimmed V and J ends, which lost 5 bases and 0 bases, there was a span of 17 bases. The CDR3 spans 17 residues. The CDR3 nucleotides are TGTGCCAGCAGTCCGCTATACGACTCCAGCTCTGGAAACACCATATATTTT. It is translated as CASSPLYDSSSGNTIYF.

V usage is TRBV18 and J usage is TRBJ2-7; tentatively, D is TRBD2 (6 bases). V lost 6 bases and J lost 2, with 14 bases in between. CDR1 KGHSH and CDR2 LQKENI come from the germline V gene. The CDR3 consists of 14 residues. Written as DNA, the CDR3 is TGTGCCAGCTCGGGAGGAATAAGAACCTACGAGCAGTACTTC. Translated, it gives CASSGGIRTYEQYF.

Comments on this clonotype: Being one base from a much bigger clone, this may be a read error. V is TRBV2 and J is TRBJ2-1, with D unresolved. This CDR3 is built from 14 residues. CDR1 SNHLY and CDR2 FYNNEI come from the germline V gene. This CDR3 reads CASSVLYTYNEHFF. CDR3 bases: TGTGCCAGCAGTGTGCTATACACCTACAATGAGCATTTCTTC.

This clonotype was detected many times. The chain recombines TRBV6-2 or TRBV6-3 with TRBJ2-1; D might be TRBD1 or TRBD2, each matching 5 bases. Trimming stripped 0 bases from V and 4 bases from J, with 19 bases between. The CDR3 loop spans 18 amino acids. Germline values: CDR1 MNHEY, CDR2 SVGEGT. For the CDR3, the DNA is TGTGCCAGCAGTTACTCGAGGTCGGGGCAGGGCCAATACAATGAGCAGTTCTTC. This encodes CASSYSRSGQGQYNEQFF.

This chain links TRBV4-1 with TRBJ1-3, with D possibly TRBD1 on 6 matching bases. Germline CDR1 MGHRA, CDR2 YSYEKL. V lost 3 bases and J 2 bases, leaving 14 bases between the germline ends. The CDR3 loop spans 16 amino acids. In DNA, the CDR3 is TGCGCCAGCAGCCAGCCGGGACAACGAGCTGGAAACACCATATATTTT. Encoded protein: CASSQPGQRAGNTIYF.

This clonotype was observed at least ten times. The V gene is TRBV6-1, the J gene TRBJ2-1; D ambiguous. This CDR3 comprises 11 residues. Per the germline V gene, CDR1 is MNHNS and CDR2 is SASEGT. The V end lost 6 bases, the J end lost 14 bases, and 14 bases lay between the germline ends. The CDR3 DNA reads as TGTGCCAGCAGGGCCGAGATTGGAAAGTTCTTC. Translated: CASRAEIGKFF.

This clonotype was recorded a few times. V and J are TRBV18 and TRBJ1-5; maybe TRBD1 (6 bases). The CDR3 loop spans 15 amino acids. Trimming removed 6 bases from V and 2 bases from J, with 14 bases in between. From germline, CDR1 is KGHSH and CDR2 LQKENI. The CDR3 nucleotides read TGTGCCAGCTCCTACAGGGTAACGGGCAATCAGCCCCAGCATTTT. Protein product: CASSYRVTGNQPQHF.

This clonotype was observed many times. The genes are TRBV2 and TRBJ1-5; no reliable D call. The CDR3 has 14 amino acids. Trimming shortened V by 4 bases and J by 2 bases, and 9 bases separated the two germline ends. Germline CDR1 is SNHLY and CDR2 is FYNNEI. CDR3 residues: CASSVERGNQPQHF. The CDR3 nucleotides read TGTGCCAGCAGTGTGGAAAGGGGCAATCAGCCCCAGCATTTT.

This chain links TRBV10-3 with TRBJ1-2, with TRBD1 as a possible D gene (5 bases). Germline V gene data show CDR1 as ENHRY and CDR2 as SYGVKD. V was clipped by 5 bases and J by 4 bases, with 14 bases between them. This CDR3 has 14 residues. CDR3 nucleotide sequence: TGTGCCATCAGTACGACAGCCACATCCTATGGCTACACCTTC. Residues: CAISTTATSYGYTF.

This clonotype was seen a handful of times. The chain employs TRBV28 and TRBJ1-5; the match to TRBD1 covers 8 bases. This CDR3 is 18 amino acids long. The junction had 18 bases not matched to a gene; V was cut back by 5 bases and J by 6 bases. Germline CDR1 is MDHEN and CDR2 is SYDVKM. The CDR3 nucleotides are TGTGCCAGCAGTCCGGGGGGAGGGACAGGCCTTGCGGGTCAGCCCCAGCATTTT. Translation gives CASSPGGGTGLAGQPQHF.

This clonotype was counted a single time. With a much larger clone just one base away, this may be a read error. The gene calls are TRBV28 and TRBJ2-1; TRBD1 might be the D (6 bases). Trimming cost V 6 bases and J 6 bases, with 12 bases left between them. The CDR3 is made up of 13 amino acids. CDR1 MDHEN and CDR2 SYDVKM come from the germline V gene. The CDR3 sequence: CASRDSLVNEQFF. The CDR3 DNA is TGTGCCAGCAGGGACAGCCTTGTCAATGAGCAGTTCTTC.

The sample holds many counts of this clonotype. The chain couples TRBV6-1 to TRBJ2-5; D perhaps matches TRBD2 (6 bases). Germline CDR1 and CDR2: MNHNS and SASEGT. Deletions cut 8 bases from V and 4 bases from J, with 17 bases between. This CDR3 comprises 14 residues. Here the CDR3 reads CASRTAGRSETQYF. The CDR3 DNA sequence: TGTGCCAGCCGGACGGCGGGGAGATCAGAGACCCAGTACTTC.

Concerning this clonotype itself: A much larger clone lies one base from this, so it may be a read error. The chain carries TRBV6-5 and TRBJ2-2; D is unclear. The germline V gene encodes CDR1 MNHEY and CDR2 SVGAGI. The CDR3 has 13 amino acids. Trimming took off 7 bases at V and 9 bases at J, with 15 bases between the two ends. The CDR3 loop reads CASTKIGFRELFF. DNA of the CDR3: TGTGCCAGCACAAAGATAGGGTTCAGGGAGCTGTTTTTT.

Concerning this clonotype itself: This may stem from a read error, because a much larger clone lies one nucleotide away. The J gene is TRBJ2-1, the V gene TRBV15; 12 bases map to TRBD1. Germline-derived CDR1 and CDR2 are LNHNV and YYDKDF (reference sequence). V was clipped by 1 base and J by 10 bases; unmatched bases: 17. The CDR3 covers 19 residues. CDR3 protein: CATSRAGQGAFDSSGEQFF. In DNA form, the CDR3 reads TGTGCCACCAGCAGAGCGGGACAGGGGGCGTTCGACAGTTCAGGCGAGCAGTTCTTC.

In its sample, this clonotype was seen many times. The rearrangement joins TRBV28 to TRBJ1-1, with a tentative D call TRBD1 (5 bases). The CDR3 totals 14 residues. V lost 7 bases and J lost 4, with 16 bases in between. Looked up from germline, CDR1 is MDHEN and CDR2 is SYDVKM. Here the CDR3 DNA reads TGTGCCAGCATCGCCCAGGGTAGAGGCACTGAAGCTTTCTTT. It specifies CASIAQGRGTEAFF. The full variable domain, completed using reference TRBV28 and TRBJ1-1, is DVKVTQSSRYLVKRTGEKVFLECVQDMDHENMFWYRQDPGLGLRLIYFSYDVKMKEKGDIPEGYSVSREKKERFSLILESASTNQTSMYLCASIAQGRGTEAFFGQGTRLTVV.